The 18 T cell receptor beta chains below all came from one sample that was sequenced in a study of neurological immune-mediated disorders (dated by TCRdb to between 2018 and 2021). The library was prepared using 5' RACE. The listed sequencing device is Illumina HiSeq 2500. TCRdb cleaned the public reads at Q25 with fastp, built clones with MiXCR and kept in-frame beta chains. Every distinct CDR3 protein forms one entry, paired with its most common genes and DNA. Across this sample there are 65,000 to 75,000 distinct CDR3 sequences, with around 5% seen only once. Of the sample, 2.2% falls within the top ten clones. Sequencing input: PBMCs. These receptors came from a woman between 70 and 85 years old with multiple sclerosis.

This clonotype was recorded many times. CDR3: CSAPGAGGPGAYNEQFF. The CDR3, as DNA: TGCAGCGCCCCGGGAGCGGGAGGGCCTGGGGCCTACAATGAGCAGTTCTTC. The V gene is TRBV20-1, the J gene TRBJ2-1; 10 bases fit TRBD2. CDR3 size: 17 residues. CDR1 is DFQATT and CDR2 is SNEGSKA in the germline V gene (reference sequence).

This clonotype was counted ten times or more. The genes are TRBV9 and TRBJ2-2; possible D gene TRBD1, 6 bases. The CDR3 covers 15 residues. Germline V lookup: CDR1 SGDLS, CDR2 YYNGEE. V was clipped by 4 bases and J by 3 bases, with 13 bases between them. The CDR3 spells CASSPQGLYTGELFF. In DNA form, the CDR3 reads TGTGCCAGCAGCCCTCAGGGGCTATACACCGGGGAGCTGTTTTTT.

This clonotype was detected many times. The chain employs TRBV20-1 and TRBJ1-2, with a tentative D call TRBD1 (6 bases). V lost 1 base, J lost 5 bases, and 17 bases lay in between. Germline CDR1 reads DFQATT; CDR2 reads SNEGSKA (reference sequence). The CDR3 runs 15 residues. CDR3 protein: CSARAGGADSYGYTF. CDR3 coding DNA: TGCAGTGCTAGAGCGGGGGGCGCGGATTCTTATGGCTACACCTTC.

This clonotype has at least ten counts. This chain uses TRBV30 with TRBJ2-5; possibly TRBD1 for D (6 bases). The CDR3 extends over 13 amino acids. CDR1 is GTSNPN, CDR2 SVGIG, per germline (reference sequence). V was cut by 2 bases and J by 1 base, with 8 bases left in between. The DNA of the CDR3 is TGTGCCTGGAGTCAAGGGGGCCAAGAGACCCAGTACTTC. Amino acids: CAWSQGGQETQYF.

This clonotype showed up many times. The V call is TRBV6-2 or TRBV6-3, the J call TRBJ1-4; D gene unclear. V was clipped by 5 bases and J by 8 bases, with 9 bases between them. Germline V lookup: CDR1 MNHEY, CDR2 SVGEGT. The CDR3 spans 12 residues. CDR3 in amino acids: CASSQVEEKLFF. CDR3 nucleotides: TGTGCCAGCAGTCAGGTAGAGGAAAAACTGTTTTTT.

At least ten counts were recorded for this clonotype. V usage is TRBV12-3 or TRBV12-4 and J usage is TRBJ1-5; D uncertain. The CDR3 is made up of 13 amino acids. V was pared by 0 bases and J by 4 bases, with 4 bases between. CDR3 bases: TGTGCCAGCAGTTTAGCGGAAAATCAGCCCCAGCATTTT. Protein product: CASSLAENQPQHF.

The table lists this clonotype with many counts. The CDR3 is CASSLKRARETQYF. The DNA of the CDR3 is TGTGCCAGCAGCTTAAAACGGGCCCGAGAGACCCAGTACTTC. The chain employs TRBV7-2 and TRBJ2-5; D gene unclear. The germline V and J ends were trimmed by 2 bases and 4 bases, with 11 bases remaining between them. Per the germline V gene, CDR1 is SGHTA and CDR2 is FQGNSA. CDR3 length: 14 residues.

This clonotype has just a few counts. The chain couples TRBV5-1 to TRBJ2-1; 7 positions match TRBD2. The V and J ends lost 0 bases and 5 bases, in that order; junction bases with no gene match: 2. The length of the CDR3 is 14 residues. CDR1 SGHRS and CDR2 YFSETQ come from the germline V gene. The CDR3 DNA reads as TGCGCCAGCAGCTTGGACGGGACTAACAATGAGCAGTTCTTC. Translating gives CASSLDGTNNEQFF.

This rearrangement joins TRBV12-3 or TRBV12-4 to TRBJ1-5, with D tentatively TRBD1 (5 bases). This CDR3 is 13 amino acids long. V was clipped by 7 bases and J by 6 bases, with 13 bases between them. The CDR3 nucleotides read TGTGCCAGCACCGGGGGAGGGAGTCAGCCCCAGCATTTT. As protein: CASTGGGSQPQHF.

There are many counts of this clonotype. The chain is built from TRBV7-9 and TRBJ1-2, with D perhaps TRBD1 (5 bases). From germline, CDR1 is SEHNR and CDR2 FQNEAQ (reference sequence). V gave up 5 bases and J gave up 5 bases, with 15 bases separating them. This CDR3 region has 14 residues. In nucleotides, the CDR3 is TGTGCCAGCAGCCAAGACAGACTTGGATATGGCTACACCTTC. It encodes CASSQDRLGYGYTF.

The rearrangement joins TRBV6-2 or TRBV6-3 to TRBJ2-1; 7 bases match TRBD2. Germline assignment: CDR1 MNHEY and CDR2 SVGEGT. The CDR3 has 15 residues. With V trimmed by 7 bases and J by 9 bases, 15 bases remained unmatched. The CDR3 loop is CASNSLAGSTIEQFF. CDR3 sequence (DNA): TGTGCCAGCAATTCATTAGCGGGTTCGACTATTGAGCAGTTCTTC.

This clonotype came up many times. CDR3 amino acids: CASSQRRVGETQYF. For the CDR3, the DNA is TGTGCCAGCAGCCAACGGAGGGTCGGTGAGACCCAGTACTTC. The chain is built from TRBV3-1 and TRBJ2-5; D may be TRBD2 (6 bases). V was pared by 2 bases and J by 5 bases, with 12 bases between. Per the germline V gene, CDR1 is LGHDT and CDR2 is YNNKEL (reference sequence). The CDR3 has 14 amino acids.

This clonotype came up many times. The CDR3 loop is CASSLALGELFF. The CDR3 DNA sequence: TGTGCCAGCAGCTTAGCGCTGGGGGAGCTGTTTTTT. J is TRBJ2-2 and V is TRBV7-2; D uncertain. There are 12 residues in the CDR3. Germline V lookup: CDR1 SGHTA, CDR2 FQGNSA. Trimming removed 0 bases from V and 8 bases from J, with 4 bases in between.

This clonotype was seen ten or more times. As DNA, the CDR3 is TGTGCCAGCAGCTTAAACAGTGGCTACACCTTC. Its protein product is CASSLNSGYTF. V is TRBV7-8 and J is TRBJ1-2; D call uncertain. This CDR3 is 11 amino acids long. Germline V gene lookup returns CDR1 SGHVS and CDR2 FQNEAQ. V gave up 2 bases and J gave up 7 bases, with 5 bases separating them.

This clonotype was counted ten times or more. The gene calls are TRBV20-1 and TRBJ1-1; D not certain. V was shortened by 6 bases and J by 1 base, with 18 bases between the two germline ends. From germline, CDR1 is DFQATT and CDR2 SNEGSKA (reference sequence). The CDR3 runs to 15 residues. CDR3 protein: CSAFPPFVANTEAFF. CDR3 DNA sequence: TGCAGTGCGTTCCCCCCTTTTGTAGCGAACACTGAAGCTTTCTTT.

In this sample, this clonotype turned up a few times. Its ends do not fully match the called genes, so a read error is possible. The chain carries TRBV5-1 and TRBJ1-5, with 9 bases fitting TRBD1. Germline values: CDR1 SGHRS, CDR2 YFSETQ. The length of the CDR3 is 14 residues. The CDR3 DNA is TGCGCCAGCAGCTTGACAGGGGGCAAACAGCCCCAGCATTTT. Amino acid sequence: CASSLTGGKQPQHF.

This clonotype has ten or more counts. The genes are TRBV2 and TRBJ2-1; D is possibly TRBD2 (7 bases). The CDR3 spans 15 residues. The V gene's germline CDR1 is SNHLY and CDR2 FYNNEI. V was clipped by 7 bases and J by 5 bases, with 18 bases between them. CDR3 protein: CASIRGERDNNEQFF. Here the CDR3 DNA reads TGTGCCAGCATTAGGGGGGAGCGGGATAACAATGAGCAGTTCTTC.

This clonotype was counted many times. The V gene is TRBV12-3 or TRBV12-4, the J gene TRBJ2-3; TRBD1 might be the D (6 bases). The V end was cut by 0 bases, the J end by 1 base, with 8 bases between. The CDR3 is 15 residues long. CDR3 in amino acids: CASSLAGGGTDTQYF. As DNA, the CDR3 is TGTGCCAGCAGTTTAGCTGGGGGCGGCACAGATACGCAGTATTTT.